These 20 T cell receptor beta chains came from one sample sequenced in a study of Tregs in tolerant kidney transplant recipients. These receptors have no known antigen. Sequencing was performed with immunoSEQ multiplex PCR; in TCRdb, only in-frame clones are kept and a portion is missing. The data show roughly 9,000 clones, more than 40% seen once. Source material: CD4+ T cells from blood cultured with allogeneic cells. The receptors shown here come from a human donor in good health.

This clone showed up just a few times. The rearrangement uses TRBV21-1 and TRBJ2-4; no DNA check was done on the table's D call, TRBD1. TRBV21-1 is a recognized pseudogene. This CDR3 contains 15 residues. CDR3 sequence: CASSKPGTGEDIQYF. The CDR3 DNA reads as TGTGCCAGCAGCAAGCCCGGGACAGGGGAGGACATTCAGTACTTC.

CDR3 coding DNA: TGTGCCAGCAGCTGGACCCGACACAATGAGCAGTTCTTC. Its translation: CASSWTRHNEQFF. The chain has TRBV6-5 and TRBJ2-1; D is unresolved. V lost 6 bases and J lost 5, with 11 bases in between. Germline lookup yields CDR1 MNHEY and CDR2 SVGAGI. CDR3 length equals 13 residues.

This clone was seen at least ten times. The chain couples TRBV6-5 to TRBJ1-1, with a tentative D call TRBD1 (6 bases). The CDR3 has 15 amino acids. Germline V CDR1 and CDR2: MNHEY, SVGAGI. V was clipped by 3 bases and J by 0 bases, with 11 bases between them. The CDR3: CASSYGGLLNTEAFF. The CDR3 DNA reads TGTGCCAGCAGTTATGGGGGGCTCTTGAACACTGAAGCTTTCTTT.

Only a few counts were recorded for this clone. V usage is TRBV25-1 and J usage is TRBJ1-6, with 7 bases matching TRBD1. Germline V gene lookup returns CDR1 MGHDK and CDR2 SYGVNS. The CDR3 consists of 16 residues. Losses at the gene ends were 0 bases for V and 8 bases for J; bases not matched to a gene: 7. The CDR3 nucleotides read TGTGCCAGCAGTGAATATTTAGGGGGCGGGGATTCACCCCTCCACTTT. Residues: CASSEYLGGGDSPLHF.

This chain uses TRBV10-3 with TRBJ2-5, with 8 bases that match TRBD2. Unmatched junction bases numbered 10, after V lost 5 bases and J lost 5 bases. Germline V gives CDR1 ENHRY, CDR2 SYGVKD. The CDR3 extends over 15 amino acids. The CDR3 sequence is CAISPGGGRRETQYF. Written as DNA, the CDR3 is TGTGCCATCAGTCCCGGGGGGGGGAGAAGGGAGACCCAGTACTTC.

The V call is TRBV4-1, the J call TRBJ1-5; 7 bases fit TRBD1. The CDR3 length is 16 residues. Trimming at V came to 4 bases and at J to 4 bases, leaving 10 bases not matched to a gene. The germline CDR1 and CDR2 sequences are MGHRA and YSYEKL. The CDR3 loop reads CASSLSPGTENQPQHF. In DNA, the CDR3 is TGCGCCAGCAGCCTCTCCCCCGGGACAGAAAATCAGCCCCAGCATTTT.

The genes are TRBV6-6 and TRBJ2-3, with 8 bases matching TRBD2. This CDR3 spans 11 amino acids. V shed 8 bases and J 6 bases; nucleotides not matched to a gene: 1. Per the germline V gene, CDR1 is MNHNY and CDR2 is SVGAGI (reference sequence). The CDR3 here is CASLAGDTQYF. The CDR3 DNA reads TGTGCCAGCTTAGCGGGGGATACGCAGTATTTT.

V gene TRBV29-1 combines with J gene TRBJ2-4; no reliable D call. Germline CDR1 reads SQVTM; CDR2 reads ANQGSEA. The CDR3 has 14 residues. V was trimmed by 4 bases and J by 3 bases, leaving 13 bases between them. As DNA, the CDR3 is TGCAGCGTTGGAGGTCGTCTAGGCAAAAACATTCAGTACTTC. Its translation is CSVGGRLGKNIQYF. The full variable domain, its missing parts supplied by reference TRBV29-1 and TRBJ2-4, is SAVISQKPSRDICQRGTSLTIQCQVDSQVTMMFWYRQQPGQSLTLIATANQGSEATYESGFVIDKFPISRPNLTFSTLTVSNMSPEDSSIYLCSVGGRLGKNIQYFGAGTRLSVL.

This clone occurred once. The J gene is TRBJ2-6, the V gene TRBV4-2; maybe TRBD1 (6 bases). The V end lost 4 bases, the J end lost 4 bases, and 11 bases lay between the germline ends. Per germline, CDR1 LGHNA and CDR2 YNFKEQ. The CDR3 is made up of 15 amino acids. The CDR3 nucleotides are TGTGCCAGCAGCCCACAGGGTGGCGGGGCCAACGTCCTGACTTTC. Translating gives CASSPQGGGANVLTF.

As regards this clone: One junction end does not reproduce the germline sequence, and a read error may be involved. V is TRBV7-9 and J is TRBJ2-7; 9 bases map to TRBD2. Germline values: CDR1 SEHNR, CDR2 FQNEAQ (reference sequence). The CDR3 has 17 residues. The CDR3 bases are TGCGCCAGCAGCCAAGATTTGGGGCTAGCGGGACGTCAGGAGCAGTACTTC. It is translated as CASSQDLGLAGRQEQYF.

This clone was counted a few times. The chain carries TRBV23-1 and TRBJ2-5; perhaps TRBD2 as D (6 bases). TRBV23-1 is assigned to the ORF class and has an uncertain function. The CDR3 length is 16 residues. V dropped 4 bases and J dropped 0 bases, with 15 bases sitting between them. CDR3 sequence: CASSLEGSSYQETQYF. In DNA, the CDR3 is TGCGCCAGCAGTCTGGAGGGATCCTCCTACCAAGAGACCCAGTACTTC.

This clone is medium-sized within its sample. The rearrangement uses TRBV29-1 and TRBJ1-2; the D gene is possibly TRBD1 (6 bases). V dropped 4 bases and J dropped 4 bases, with 13 bases sitting between them. The germline CDR1 and CDR2 sequences are SQVTM and ANQGSEA. The CDR3 is 13 amino acids. The DNA for the CDR3 is TGCAGCGTTGGGAGACGACAGGCCTATGGCTACACCTTC. The encoded protein is CSVGRRQAYGYTF.

This chain connects TRBV27 to TRBJ2-1, with D tentatively TRBD2 (6 bases). The CDR3 consists of 17 residues. CDR1 MNHEY and CDR2 SMNVEV come from the germline V gene (reference sequence). V was shortened by 0 bases and J by 9 bases, with 21 bases between the two germline ends. The CDR3 DNA reads TGTGCCAGCAGTTTATCTAGGTTGGTACTAGCCGTTGGTGAGCAGTTCTTC. Its translation: CASSLSRLVLAVGEQFF.

This clone is medium-sized within its sample. The chain has TRBV30 and TRBJ1-6, with D uncertain. Germline CDR1 is GTSNPN and CDR2 is SVGIG (reference sequence). V was shortened by 5 bases and J by 10 bases, with 12 bases between the two germline ends. There are 12 residues in the CDR3. The CDR3 coding sequence is TGTGCCTGGGACTTTACGGGGTCACCCCTCCACTTT. The encoded protein is CAWDFTGSPLHF. The variable domain in full, with the rest retrieved from reference TRBV30 and TRBJ1-6, is SQTIHQWPATLVQPVGSPLSLECTVEGTSNPNLYWYRQAAGRGLQLLFYSVGIGQISSEVPQNLSASRPQDRQFILSSKKLLLSDSGFYLCAWDFTGSPLHFGNGTRLTVT.

This clone was seen only a few times. This sequence joins TRBV7-3 and TRBJ2-7; D may correspond to TRBD1 or TRBD2 (5 bases each). CDR3 length equals 15 residues. Trimming shortened V by 3 bases and J by 3 bases, and 15 bases separated the two germline ends. The germline gives CDR1 SGHTA, CDR2 FQGTGA. In DNA form, the CDR3 reads TGTGCCAGCAGCTTCGACCGGGACCCAGTCTACGAGCAGTACTTC. Its translation is CASSFDRDPVYEQYF.

The CDR3 loop reads CSVRDWGGTGELFF. The CDR3 DNA follows: TGCAGCGTGAGAGACTGGGGTGGCACCGGGGAGCTGTTTTTT. The chain carries TRBV29-1 and TRBJ2-2; D unclear. The CDR3 length is 14 residues. Looked up from germline, CDR1 is SQVTM and CDR2 is ANQGSEA. V was shortened by 6 bases and J by 4 bases, with 15 bases between the two germline ends.

The chain employs TRBV7-3 and TRBJ2-2, with D possibly TRBD1 on 5 matching bases. The germline CDR1 and CDR2 sequences are SGHTA and FQGTGA. V shed 0 bases and J shed 1 base, with 9 bases lying between them. CDR3 size: 16 residues. The CDR3 nucleotides are TGTGCCAGCAGCTTAACAGGGGTACGGAACACCGGGGAGCTGTTTTTT. Amino acid sequence: CASSLTGVRNTGELFF.

Regarding this clone: One junction end disagrees with the germline gene, perhaps due to a read error. This chain joins TRBV10-3 and TRBJ2-5; no definite D call. TRBJ2-7 matches the DNA end more closely, so the J call is doubtful. The CDR3 contains 12 residues. CDR1 ENHRY and CDR2 SYGVKD come from the germline V gene. DNA of the CDR3: TGTGCCAGCAGTAAAAAGGGCTCCGAGCAGTACTTC. Translation gives CASSKKGSEQYF.

The chain employs TRBV6-5 and TRBJ1-2, with unresolved D. V shed 2 bases and J shed 5 bases, with 12 bases lying between them. Germline CDR1 is MNHEY and CDR2 is SVGAGI. The CDR3 is 14 amino acids. CDR3 DNA: TGTGCCAGCAGTTACGGGCAGAGCAAGTATGGCTACACCTTC. Amino acids: CASSYGQSKYGYTF.

This clone was detected once. This chain uses TRBV5-4 with TRBJ2-1; 14 nucleotides align to TRBD2. The V gene end was trimmed by 0 bases and the J gene end by 7 bases; junction bases not matched to a gene: 6. From germline, CDR1 is SGHNT and CDR2 YYREEE (reference sequence). The CDR3 spans 17 residues. Here the CDR3 reads CASSLGQTSGRGNEQFF. The CDR3 region has the DNA TGTGCCAGCAGCTTGGGACAGACTAGCGGGAGGGGGAATGAGCAGTTCTTC.